One and the same sample provided the 19 T cell receptor beta chains below, sequenced in a study of T cells in Graves' hyperthyroidism and ophthalmopathy. Amplification of TCR beta CDR3 regions used RNA as the template. The HTBI primer set served for first-round RT-PCR of the TCR CDR3. TCRdb independently ran MiXCR on the multiplex PCR reads; one entry per CDR3 protein. The sample gives about 480,000 distinct CDR3 sequences, 14% of which show up once; around 17% is in the top ten. Sequenced input: blood. The receptors originated from a woman under 30 with Graves' hyperthyroidism.

There are many counts of this clonotype. The CDR3 loop is CAIRRSLGPNGNSPLHF. The DNA of the CDR3 is TGTGCCATCAGACGTTCCCTTGGGCCTAACGGGAATTCACCCCTCCACTTT. J is TRBJ1-6 and V is TRBV10-3; D is undetermined. Trimming took 6 bases from V and 7 from J, leaving 22 bases between them. Germline V gene sequence: CDR1 ENHRY, CDR2 SYGVKD. This CDR3 contains 17 residues.

With respect to this clonotype: Just one base apart from a much larger clone, this may be a read error. The chain carries TRBV2 and TRBJ2-7; 7 bases line up with TRBD2. The CDR3 is made up of 15 amino acids. CDR1 and CDR2 from the germline V gene are SNHLY and FYNNEI. The CDR3 sequence: CAGSLASGIRYEQYF. In DNA form, the CDR3 reads TGTGCCGGCAGCTTAGCGAGCGGGATAAGGTACGAGCAGTACTTC. The whole variable domain, filled in from reference TRBV2 and TRBJ2-7, reads EPEVTQTPSHQVTQMGQEVILRCVPISNHLYFYWYRQILGQKVEFLVSFYNNEISEKSEIFDDQFSVERPDGSNFTLKIRSTKLEDSAMYFCAGSLASGIRYEQYFGPGTRLTVT.

This clonotype was counted ten times or more. The chain links TRBV6-1 to TRBJ1-2; D remains unclear. V was clipped by 4 bases and J by 8 bases, with 8 bases between them. Germline loops: CDR1 MNHNS, CDR2 SASEGT. This CDR3 spans 11 amino acids. This CDR3 reads CASSARGGYTF. CDR3 DNA sequence: TGTGCCAGCAGTGCCCGTGGCGGCTACACCTTC.

Many counts were recorded for this clonotype. This chain connects TRBV12-3 or TRBV12-4 to TRBJ2-1, with D perhaps TRBD2 (6 bases). V lost 3 bases and J lost 10, with 31 bases in between. The CDR3 spans 19 residues. The CDR3 DNA follows: TGTGCCAGCAGTTTCGGTCCATACAGTGACGCGGGGTCAACCGGCGAGCAGTTCTTC. Residues: CASSFGPYSDAGSTGEQFF.

The V gene is TRBV20-1, the J gene TRBJ2-7, with 7 bases lining up with TRBD2. This CDR3 contains 13 residues. With V trimmed by 6 bases and J by 7 bases, 12 bases remained unmatched. The germline CDR1 and CDR2 sequences are DFQATT and SNEGSKA (reference sequence). The DNA for the CDR3 is TGCAGTGCCGCGGGACTAAACTCTTTAGAGCAGTACTTC. Translated, it gives CSAAGLNSLEQYF.

The chain uses TRBV18 and TRBJ1-2; D is undetermined. V was trimmed by 3 bases and J by 7 bases, leaving 18 bases between them. The CDR3 covers 15 residues. The germline V gene encodes CDR1 KGHSH and CDR2 LQKENI. For the CDR3, the DNA is TGTGCCAGCTCACCCGAGCGGGGTGGGTATCGTGGCTACACCTTC. This translates into CASSPERGGYRGYTF. Together with reference TRBV18 and TRBJ1-2, the CDR3 gives the full variable domain: NAGVMQNPRHLVRRRGQEARLRCSPMKGHSHVYWYRQLPEEGLKFMVYLQKENIIDESGMPKERFSAEFPKEGPSILRIQQVVRGDSAAYFCASSPERGGYRGYTFGSGTRLTVV.

V is TRBV7-9 and J is TRBJ2-1; D might be TRBD1 or TRBD2, each matching 5 bases. The V and J ends lost 5 bases and 4 bases respectively, with 12 bases between them. The CDR3 loop spans 14 amino acids. Germline CDR1 is SEHNR and CDR2 is FQNEAQ (reference sequence). CDR3 in amino acids: CASSGGRDYNEQFF. CDR3 DNA: TGTGCCAGCAGCGGGGGACGGGATTACAATGAGCAGTTCTTC.

The V call is TRBV14, the J call TRBJ2-1; D uncertain. The germline V and J ends were trimmed by 1 base and 10 bases, with 5 bases remaining between them. This CDR3 comprises 11 residues. CDR1 SGHDN and CDR2 FVKESK come from the germline V gene. CDR3 region: CASSQGMEQFF. The DNA for the CDR3 is TGTGCCAGCAGCCAAGGTATGGAGCAGTTCTTC.

This clonotype was recorded many times. The V call is TRBV9, the J call TRBJ2-5; possibly TRBD2 for D (7 bases). The CDR3 has 14 amino acids. Trimming took off 0 bases at V and 5 bases at J, with 11 bases between the two ends. CDR1 SGDLS and CDR2 YYNGEE come from the germline V gene. The CDR3 region is CASSVEGGVETQYF. CDR3 DNA: TGTGCCAGCAGCGTAGAGGGGGGGGTTGAGACCCAGTACTTC.

This clonotype was found a few times. A much larger clone lies one base from this, so it may be a read error. The gene calls are TRBV7-8 and TRBJ2-7; no definite D call. V lost 7 bases and J 0 bases, leaving 7 bases between the germline ends. The CDR3 covers 12 residues. Looked up from germline, CDR1 is SGHVS and CDR2 is FQNEAQ. The CDR3 nucleotides read TGTGCCAGCACTCCCAGCTCCTACGAGCAGTACTTC. Translating gives CASTPSSYEQYF. Using reference TRBV7-8 and TRBJ2-7 for the parts outside the CDR3, the full variable domain is GAGVSQSPRYKVAKRGQDVALRCDPISGHVSLFWYQQALGQGPEFLTYFQNEAQLDKSGLPSDRFFAERPEGSVSTLKIQRTQQEDSAVYLCASTPSSYEQYFGPGTRLTVT.

This clonotype has a handful of counts. The gene calls are TRBV20-1 and TRBJ2-7, with TRBD2 as a possible D gene (6 bases). Germline V CDR1 and CDR2: DFQATT, SNEGSKA (reference sequence). CDR3 length: 13 amino acids. Trimming left V 6 bases short and J 2 bases short, with 14 bases between. The DNA for the CDR3 is TGCAGTGCCCGTAGCGGAACAACCTACGAGCAGTACGTC. Translation gives CSARSGTTYEQYV.

There are many counts of this clonotype. This chain joins TRBV28 and TRBJ1-4; 10 nucleotides align to TRBD1. Trimming at V came to 5 bases and at J to 12 bases, leaving 12 bases not matched to a gene. The CDR3 sequence is 15 residues long. Germline loops: CDR1 MDHEN, CDR2 SYDVKM. The CDR3 loop is CASSPTRDRGVELFF. CDR3 coding DNA: TGTGCCAGCAGTCCCACCCGGGACAGGGGTGTAGAACTGTTTTTT. The full variable domain, rest sourced from reference TRBV28 and TRBJ1-4, is DVKVTQSSRYLVKRTGEKVFLECVQDMDHENMFWYRQDPGLGLRLIYFSYDVKMKEKGDIPEGYSVSREKKERFSLILESASTNQTSMYLCASSPTRDRGVELFFGSGTQLSVL.

This clonotype was detected many times. This chain connects TRBV6-5 to TRBJ2-5, with TRBD1 as a possible D gene (5 bases). Deletions cut 0 bases from V and 3 bases from J, with 8 bases between. CDR1 is MNHEY, CDR2 SVGAGI, per germline. CDR3 length: 14 amino acids. CDR3 protein: CASSYSGREETQYF. Written as DNA, the CDR3 is TGTGCCAGCAGTTACTCTGGCAGGGAAGAGACCCAGTACTTC.

There are many counts of this clonotype. V and J are TRBV30 and TRBJ2-3; D uncertain. This CDR3 region has 12 residues. Trimming left V 3 bases short and J 0 bases short, with 4 bases between. CDR1 is GTSNPN, CDR2 SVGIG, per germline (reference sequence). The CDR3 reads CAWSRSTDTQYF. For the CDR3, the DNA is TGTGCCTGGAGCCGAAGCACAGATACGCAGTATTTT.

There are many counts of this clonotype. The chain employs TRBV18 and TRBJ1-1; perhaps TRBD1 as D (5 bases). The CDR3 has 14 amino acids. Germline CDR1 reads KGHSH; CDR2 reads LQKENI. Trimming cost V 6 bases and J 1 base, with 12 bases left between them. CDR3 amino acids: CASSPDGGNTEAFF. The CDR3 DNA sequence: TGTGCCAGCTCTCCTGACGGGGGGAACACTGAAGCTTTCTTT.

This rearrangement joins TRBV12-3 or TRBV12-4 to TRBJ1-1, with a tentative D call TRBD1 (6 bases). This CDR3 spans 15 amino acids. The V end lost 5 bases, the J end lost 3 bases, and 16 bases lay between the germline ends. CDR3 coding DNA: TGTGCCAGCAGTGTACTCCGGGGGCAGGACACTGAAGCTTTCTTT. Amino acid sequence: CASSVLRGQDTEAFF.

The chain uses TRBV6-1 and TRBJ2-5; 10 nucleotides match TRBD2. Per germline, CDR1 MNHNS and CDR2 SASEGT. The CDR3 has 16 amino acids. V lost 5 bases, J lost 4 bases, and 10 bases stayed unmatched. The CDR3: CASSNWVAGGPETQYF. As DNA, the CDR3 is TGTGCCAGCAGTAACTGGGTAGCGGGAGGTCCAGAGACCCAGTACTTC.

In its sample, this clonotype was seen many times. V and J are TRBV19 and TRBJ1-6; no clear D gene. CDR1 is LNHDA, CDR2 SQIVND, per germline (reference sequence). The CDR3 is 18 amino acids. Trimming removed 1 base at V and 0 bases at J, with 13 bases between. Here the CDR3 DNA reads TGTGCCAGTAGTATAGTGGCCAGTCTGAGCTCCTATAATTCACCCCTCCACTTT. Its translation is CASSIVASLSSYNSPLHF. Supplemented by reference TRBV19 and TRBJ1-6, the full variable domain reads DGGITQSPKYLFRKEGQNVTLSCEQNLNHDAMYWYRQDPGQGLRLIYYSQIVNDFQKGDIAEGYSVSREKKESFPLTVTSAQKNPTAFYLCASSIVASLSSYNSPLHFGNGTRLTVT.

This clonotype was recorded many times. The chain uses TRBV20-1 and TRBJ2-7, with 8 bases matching TRBD2. The ends lost 3 bases at V and 0 bases at J; junction bases unmatched: 4. The CDR3 extends over 14 amino acids. Germline V gives CDR1 DFQATT, CDR2 SNEGSKA (reference sequence). The CDR3 loop is CSARTGTSSYEQYV. The DNA of the CDR3 is TGCAGTGCTAGGACCGGGACTAGCTCCTACGAGCAGTACGTC.